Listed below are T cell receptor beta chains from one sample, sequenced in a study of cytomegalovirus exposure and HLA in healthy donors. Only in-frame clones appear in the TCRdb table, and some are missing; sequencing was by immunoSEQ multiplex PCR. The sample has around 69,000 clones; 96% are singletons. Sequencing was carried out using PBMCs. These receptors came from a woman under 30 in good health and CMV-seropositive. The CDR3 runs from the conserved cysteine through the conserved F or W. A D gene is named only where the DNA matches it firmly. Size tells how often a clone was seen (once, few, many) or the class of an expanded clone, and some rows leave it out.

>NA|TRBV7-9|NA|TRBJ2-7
TGTGCCAGCAGCTCAACAGGGGGGGCCTACGAGCAGTACTTC
CASSSTGGAYEQYF
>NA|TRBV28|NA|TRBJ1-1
TGTGCCAGCAGTACCGCGGGGGAAGCTTTCTTT
CASSTAGEAFF
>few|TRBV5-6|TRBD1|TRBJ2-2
TGTGCCAGCAGCTCCAGGGGGCCAGTCGGGGAGCTGTTTTTT
CASSSRGPVGELFF
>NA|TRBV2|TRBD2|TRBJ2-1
TGTGCCAGCTCTATTGGGACTAGCGAGATACAGGAGCAGTTCTTC
CASSIGTSEIQEQFF
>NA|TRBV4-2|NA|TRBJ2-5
TGTGCCAGCAGCCAAGATTACCGACAGCAAGAGACCCAGTACTTC
CASSQDYRQQETQYF
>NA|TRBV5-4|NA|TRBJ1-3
TGTGCCAGCAGCTTGGGAGGCTCTGGAAACACCATATATTTT
CASSLGGSGNTIYF
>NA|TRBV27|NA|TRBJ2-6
TGTGCCAGCAGGACAGAACCTGGGGCCAACGTCCTGACTTTC
CASRTEPGANVLTF
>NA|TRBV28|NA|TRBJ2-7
TGTGCCAGCAGGACTGCTACCTACGAGCAGTACTTC
CASRTATYEQYF
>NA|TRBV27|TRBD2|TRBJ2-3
TGTGCCAGCAGATTACTAGCGTTCGTAACAGATACGCAGTATTTT
CASRLLAFVTDTQYF
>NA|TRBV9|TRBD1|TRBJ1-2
TGTGCCAGCAGCGACGGGACAGGGGGTCATGGCTACACCTTC
CASSDGTGGHGYTF
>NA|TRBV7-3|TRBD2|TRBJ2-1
TGTGCCAGCAGCCCGGTAACGGGCGGGAGGGGTAATGAGCAGTTCTTC
CASSPVTGGRGNEQFF
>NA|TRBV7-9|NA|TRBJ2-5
TGTGCCAGCAGCTTCCCCGTCGGGACTCCCGGTGGGGAGACCCAGTACTTC
CASSFPVGTPGGETQYF
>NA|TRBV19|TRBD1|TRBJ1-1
TGTGCCAGTAGAAGGGACAGAAACACTGAAGCTTTCTTT
CASRRDRNTEAFF
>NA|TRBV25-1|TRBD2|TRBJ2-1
TGTGCCAGCAGTGCACTAGCGGGGAACAATGAGCAGTTCTTC
CASSALAGNNEQFF
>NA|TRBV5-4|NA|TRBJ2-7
TGTGCCAGCAGCCAGGACTACGAGCAGTACTTC
CASSQDYEQYF
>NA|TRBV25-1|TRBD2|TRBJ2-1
TGTGCCAGCGGTGTAAGAACTAGCGGGAGTAGCGATGAGCAGTTCTTC
CASGVRTSGSSDEQFF
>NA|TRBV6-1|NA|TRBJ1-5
TGTGCCAGCAGTGAATTTGGGTGGCAGCGTAATCAGCCCCAGCATTTT
CASSEFGWQRNQPQHF
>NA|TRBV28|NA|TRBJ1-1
TGTGCCAGCAGTTTAAGGGGGGGCGAAACTTTCTTT
CASSLRGGETFF
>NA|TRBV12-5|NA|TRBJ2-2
TGTGCTAGTGGCCACGACGGGGGTACCACCGGGGAGCTGTTTTTT
CASGHDGGTTGELFF
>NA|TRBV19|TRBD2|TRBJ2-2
TGTGCCAGTAACCCCCCGGGACTAGCGGGACACACCGGGGAGCTGTTTTTT
CASNPPGLAGHTGELFF
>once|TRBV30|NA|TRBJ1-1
TGTGCCTGGGGTACTGGGGGGAAAGCTTTCTTT
CAWGTGGKAFF
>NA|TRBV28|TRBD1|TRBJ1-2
TGTGCCAGCAGTTTTGGGGGCGACCCAGGGGGCTATGGCTACACCTTC
CASSFGGDPGGYGYTF
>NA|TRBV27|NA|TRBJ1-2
TGTGCCAGCAGTTCTCTCCTACGCGACAAAGGCTACACCTTC
CASSSLLRDKGYTF
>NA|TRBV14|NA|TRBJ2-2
TGTGCCAGCAGCCAAGATTTAGCCGGGGAGCTGTTTTTT
CASSQDLAGELFF
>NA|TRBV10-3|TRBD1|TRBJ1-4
TGTGCCATCTCAGGGGGAATTGGCGAAAAACTGTTTTTT
CAISGGIGEKLFF
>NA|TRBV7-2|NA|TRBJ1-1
TGTGCCAGCAGGCCCCCAGGAAGGGGCAACACTGAAGCTTTCTTT
CASRPPGRGNTEAFF
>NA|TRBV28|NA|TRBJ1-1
TGTGCCAGCAGCCCGCTAATGAACACTGAAGCTTTCTTT
CASSPLMNTEAFF
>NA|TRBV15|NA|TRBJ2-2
TGTGCCACCAGCAGAGATACGGGGGAGGGGGAGCTGTTTTTT
CATSRDTGEGELFF
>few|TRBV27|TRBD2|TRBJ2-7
TGTGCCAGCAGTGGGGGACTAGCGGGAGGTTACGAGCAGTACTTC
CASSGGLAGGYEQYF
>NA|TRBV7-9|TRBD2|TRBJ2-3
TGTGCCAGCAGCCAGAGACTAGCGGAACCCACAGATACGCAGTATTTT
CASSQRLAEPTDTQYF
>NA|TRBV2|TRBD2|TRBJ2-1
TGTGCCAGCAGTGAAGGGTTCGGTCTAGCGGGAGCCAATGAGCAGTTCTTC
CASSEGFGLAGANEQFF
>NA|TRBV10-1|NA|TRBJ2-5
TGCGCCAGCAGCCGTGGGGCAGAGGAAGAGACCCAGTACTTC
CASSRGAEEETQYF
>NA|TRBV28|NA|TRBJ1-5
TGTGCCAGCAGTGACACAGGGTTCAATCAGCCCCAGCATTTT
CASSDTGFNQPQHF